This TCR beta chain was recorded in a study of PD-1 blockade in classical Hodgkin lymphoma. The patients all showed relapse after autologous stem cell transplantation, while their brentuximab vedotin exposure varied. As for this clone: Its antigen is as yet unknown.

Only in-frame clones appear in the TCRdb table, and some are missing; sequencing was by immunoSEQ multiplex PCR. This sample carries 20,000 to 25,000 clones, about 82% of them seen once, and the ten largest clones take about 17%. Study results and caveats: Patients starting nivolumab less than 1 year after ASCT had lower diversity and were excluded from later analyses.

Trimming removed 0 bases from V and 5 bases from J, with 10 bases in between. Looked up from germline, CDR1 is MGHDK and CDR2 is SYGVNS. The CDR3 runs 14 residues. The chain joins TRBV25-1 to TRBJ1-1; no reliable D call. This receptor was obtained from a human donor with classical Hodgkin lymphoma. Sequenced material: peripheral blood mononuclear cells (PBMCs), taken before the second cycle of nivolumab. The chain's CDR3 is CASSEYGPNTEAFF. The CDR3 bases are TGTGCCAGCAGTGAATACGGACCGAATACTGAAGCTTTCTTT.